Following are 22 T cell receptor beta chains from one sample sequenced in a study of T cell responses to AZD1222 COVID-19 vaccine. Sequencing was performed with immunoSEQ multiplex PCR; in TCRdb, only in-frame clones are kept and a portion is missing. The sample carries over 100,000 clones, roughly 84% recorded once. The specimen comprised peripheral blood, sampled on day 0 of AZD1222 vaccination. The receptors stem from an adult in good health.

CDR3 nucleotides: TGTGCCAGCAGCACCCCGGGGGGGCAGGAAGCTTTCTTT. Protein sequence: CASSTPGGQEAFF. J is TRBJ1-1 and V is TRBV7-2; perhaps TRBD1 as D (6 bases). The CDR3 is made up of 13 amino acids. Trimming shortened V by 5 bases and J by 8 bases, and 15 bases separated the two germline ends. The germline gives CDR1 SGHTA, CDR2 FQGNSA.

This sequence joins TRBV28 and TRBJ2-7, with D possibly TRBD2 on 7 matching bases. This CDR3 has 15 residues. The V and J ends lost 7 bases and 3 bases respectively, with 19 bases between them. Germline CDR1 is MDHEN and CDR2 is SYDVKM. This chain's CDR3 is CASTTWGEGVYEQYF. The DNA of the CDR3 is TGTGCCAGCACCACGTGGGGGGAGGGGGTCTACGAGCAGTACTTC. Based on the CDR3 plus reference TRBV28 and TRBJ2-7, the full variable domain is DVKVTQSSRYLVKRTGEKVFLECVQDMDHENMFWYRQDPGLGLRLIYFSYDVKMKEKGDIPEGYSVSREKKERFSLILESASTNQTSMYLCASTTWGEGVYEQYFGPGTRLTVT.

The V and J genes are TRBV19 and TRBJ1-1; 11 bases map to TRBD1. The trim removed 7 bases at V and 5 bases at J, leaving 9 bases unmatched. Germline CDR1 reads LNHDA; CDR2 reads SQIVND (reference sequence). The CDR3 has 15 residues. CDR3 nucleotides: TGTGCCAGTACCCAACCCTGGGACAGGGGGACTGAAGCTTTCTTT. Protein: CASTQPWDRGTEAFF.

V usage is TRBV6-5 and J usage is TRBJ1-1, with a tentative D call TRBD1 (5 bases). Germline loops: CDR1 MNHEY, CDR2 SVGAGI. V lost 1 base and J lost 1, with 10 bases in between. The CDR3 runs 15 residues. The CDR3 nucleotides read TGTGCCAGCAGTTACTTTGACAGCCCGAACACTGAAGCTTTCTTT. It encodes CASSYFDSPNTEAFF.

This clone has only a few counts. This chain uses TRBV4-1 with TRBJ1-2; D not resolved. Trimming shortened V by 0 bases and J by 5 bases, and 22 bases separated the two germline ends. The germline gives CDR1 MGHRA, CDR2 YSYEKL. There are 18 residues in the CDR3. CDR3 DNA: TGCGCCAGCAGCCAAGATCTGGTGGGGTCCACGCCGAGGTATGGCTACACCTTC. It encodes CASSQDLVGSTPRYGYTF.

The chain links TRBV9 to TRBJ2-1; 9 bases map to TRBD1. This CDR3 has 16 amino acids. Germline values: CDR1 SGDLS, CDR2 YYNGEE. The ends lost 4 bases at V and 9 bases at J; junction bases unmatched: 14. The CDR3 region is CASSKTPGQGNGEQFF. The DNA of the CDR3 is TGTGCCAGCAGCAAAACTCCGGGACAGGGAAACGGTGAGCAGTTCTTC.

The chain carries TRBV7-9 and TRBJ1-1; 12 bases line up with TRBD1. V shed 3 bases, J shed 1 base, and the junction held 6 bases outside the gene matches. The CDR3 runs to 17 residues. The germline V gene encodes CDR1 SEHNR and CDR2 FQNEAQ (reference sequence). The CDR3, as DNA: TGTGCCAGCAGCTTCACCCCGGGACAGGGGGCGAACACTGAAGCTTTCTTT. Encoded protein: CASSFTPGQGANTEAFF. Full variable domain (outside the CDR3, taken from reference TRBV7-9 and TRBJ1-1): DTGVSQNPRHKITKRGQNVTFRCDPISEHNRLYWYRQTLGQGPEFLTYFQNEAQLEKSRLLSDRFSAERPKGSFSTLEIQRTEQGDSAMYLCASSFTPGQGANTEAFFGQGTRLTVV.

The genes are TRBV6-1 and TRBJ1-3, with a weak D call TRBD1 (6 bases). The V and J ends lost 5 bases and 5 bases respectively, with 13 bases between them. The CDR3 has 14 amino acids. Per germline, CDR1 MNHNS and CDR2 SASEGT. CDR3 sequence reads: CASSQTGVRNTIYF. The CDR3 DNA is TGTGCCAGCAGTCAGACAGGTGTCAGAAACACCATATATTTT.

This chain links TRBV4-3 with TRBJ1-6, with D maybe TRBD1 (5 bases). The CDR3 contains 14 residues. Germline V gene data show CDR1 as LGHNA and CDR2 as YSLEER. V lost 8 bases and J lost 10, with 18 bases in between. Here the CDR3 reads CASGFETAASPLHF. The CDR3 DNA is TGCGCCAGCGGTTTCGAGACAGCTGCCTCACCCCTCCACTTT.

A few counts support this clone. The chain carries TRBV12-3 or TRBV12-4 and TRBJ2-1; D remains ambiguous. Trimming stripped 6 bases from V and 6 bases from J, with 6 bases between. The CDR3 loop spans 11 amino acids. This CDR3 is CASRLINEQFF. The CDR3 DNA follows: TGTGCCAGCAGACTTATCAATGAGCAGTTCTTC.

This chain links TRBV9 with TRBJ2-5, with 8 bases identical to TRBD2. The CDR3 has 16 amino acids. J was trimmed by 5 bases and V by 3 bases; bases with no gene match: 12. The germline CDR1 and CDR2 sequences are SGDLS and YYNGEE. Here the CDR3 reads CASSAPPGGSEETQYF. For the CDR3, the DNA is TGTGCCAGCAGCGCTCCCCCGGGGGGGAGTGAGGAGACCCAGTACTTC.

The chain recombines TRBV7-2 with TRBJ1-1; D perhaps matches TRBD1 (5 bases). The CDR3 runs 13 residues. CDR1 is SGHTA, CDR2 FQGNSA, per germline. V lost 1 base and J 9 bases, leaving 12 bases between the germline ends. The CDR3 bases are TGTGCCAGCAGCTTAGGACAGCTGGGTAAAGCTTTCTTT. Its protein is CASSLGQLGKAFF.

This clone has only one observation. V usage is TRBV5-1 and J usage is TRBJ1-3; 7 positions match TRBD1. Germline loops: CDR1 SGHRS, CDR2 YFSETQ. The junction had 5 bases not matched to a gene; V was cut back by 2 bases and J by 3 bases. CDR3 length: 15 amino acids. CDR3 DNA sequence: TGCGCCAGCAGCTTAGACAGGGCCCATGGAAACACCATATATTTT. Translating it yields CASSLDRAHGNTIYF.

The chain links TRBV28 to TRBJ1-5, with 7 positions matching TRBD1. The CDR3 sequence is 15 residues long. Looked up from germline, CDR1 is MDHEN and CDR2 is SYDVKM. V lost 5 bases and J lost 9; bases outside the gene matches: 13. CDR3 loop: CASSDPTGGGTPQHF. CDR3 coding DNA: TGTGCCAGCAGTGATCCCACTGGAGGGGGCACGCCCCAGCATTTT.

The chain employs TRBV4-1 and TRBJ1-1; D remains unclear. CDR1 and CDR2 from the germline V gene are MGHRA and YSYEKL. The CDR3 consists of 14 residues. The germline V and J ends were trimmed by 1 base and 0 bases, with 6 bases remaining between them. The CDR3 loop is CASSQVLVNTEAFF. CDR3 nucleotides: TGCGCCAGCAGCCAAGTCCTGGTGAACACTGAAGCTTTCTTT.

This chain connects TRBV11-1 to TRBJ1-5; D unresolved. The CDR3 is made up of 13 amino acids. The germline V gene encodes CDR1 SGHAT and CDR2 FQDESV (reference sequence). Between the trimmed V and J ends, which lost 5 bases and 6 bases, there was a span of 11 bases. The CDR3 loop reads CASSRNGGQPQHF. For the CDR3, the DNA is TGTGCCAGCAGCCGTAACGGCGGTCAGCCCCAGCATTTT.

The rearrangement uses TRBV5-1 and TRBJ2-1; a weak D match, TRBD2 (5 bases). The CDR3 is 12 amino acids. The germline gives CDR1 SGHRS, CDR2 YFSETQ. Trimming removed 5 bases at V and 8 bases at J, with 11 bases between. In DNA form, the CDR3 reads TGCGCCAGCAGTTTAACTAGGTATGAGCAGTTCTTC. It is translated as CASSLTRYEQFF.

The V gene is TRBV4-1, the J gene TRBJ1-2; D remains ambiguous. The CDR3 totals 13 residues. CDR1 and CDR2 (germline): MGHRA, YSYEKL. Deletions cut 1 base from V and 7 bases from J, with 10 bases between. CDR3 bases: TGCGCCAGCAGCCAAGCCTTGGAAAGTGGCTACACCTTC. It encodes CASSQALESGYTF.

This clone was detected a few times. For the CDR3, the DNA is TGTGCCAGTAGTATTCCTCCTCGCAGGGGAGGCCGATATGAAGCTTTCTTT. Encoded protein: CASSIPPRRGGRYEAFF. V gene TRBV19 combines with J gene TRBJ1-1, with D maybe TRBD1 (6 bases). This CDR3 contains 17 residues. The V gene's germline CDR1 is LNHDA and CDR2 SQIVND (reference sequence). V gave up 3 bases and J gave up 7 bases, with 24 bases separating them.

The chain uses TRBV9 and TRBJ2-1; no definite D call. V lost 1 base and J lost 0, with 8 bases in between. Germline V CDR1 and CDR2: SGDLS, YYNGEE. The CDR3 extends over 15 amino acids. In nucleotides, the CDR3 is TGTGCCAGCAGCGTAAAGGGAAGCTCCTACAATGAGCAGTTCTTC. Amino acids: CASSVKGSSYNEQFF.

The CDR3 loop is CASSPYGAYGYTF. In DNA form, the CDR3 reads TGTGCCAGCAGTCCCTACGGGGCCTATGGCTACACCTTC. V and J are TRBV28 and TRBJ1-2; possibly TRBD1 for D (5 bases). The germline V gene encodes CDR1 MDHEN and CDR2 SYDVKM. V dropped 5 bases and J dropped 4 bases, with 11 bases sitting between them. CDR3 length: 13 residues.

This chain links TRBV7-8 with TRBJ2-7; TRBD1 or TRBD2 may be the D gene (6 bases each). Trimming removed 6 bases at V and 5 bases at J, with 11 bases between. The CDR3 covers 12 residues. Germline loops: CDR1 SGHVS, CDR2 FQNEAQ. The CDR3 here is CASRQRGDEQYF. The CDR3 DNA reads as TGTGCCAGCAGGCAAAGGGGGGACGAGCAGTACTTC. Based on the CDR3 plus reference TRBV7-8 and TRBJ2-7, the full variable domain is GAGVSQSPRYKVAKRGQDVALRCDPISGHVSLFWYQQALGQGPEFLTYFQNEAQLDKSGLPSDRFFAERPEGSVSTLKIQRTQQEDSAVYLCASRQRGDEQYFGPGTRLTVT.